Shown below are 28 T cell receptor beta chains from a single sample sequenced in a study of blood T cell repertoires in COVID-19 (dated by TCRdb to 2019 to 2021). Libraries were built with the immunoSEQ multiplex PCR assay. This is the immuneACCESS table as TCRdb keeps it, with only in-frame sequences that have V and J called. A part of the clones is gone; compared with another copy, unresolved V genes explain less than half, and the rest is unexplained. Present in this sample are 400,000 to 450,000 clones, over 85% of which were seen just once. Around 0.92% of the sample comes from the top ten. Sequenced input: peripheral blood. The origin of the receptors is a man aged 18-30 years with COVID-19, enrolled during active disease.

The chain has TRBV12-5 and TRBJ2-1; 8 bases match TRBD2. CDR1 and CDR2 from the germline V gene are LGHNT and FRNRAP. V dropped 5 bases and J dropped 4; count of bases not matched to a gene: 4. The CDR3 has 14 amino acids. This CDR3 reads CASGTSGIYNEQFF. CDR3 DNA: TGTGCTAGTGGTACTAGCGGAATTTACAATGAGCAGTTCTTC.

The CDR3: CASSFFTSAYEQYF. The CDR3 region has the DNA TGTGCCAGCAGCTTCTTTACTAGCGCCTACGAGCAGTACTTC. The chain joins TRBV5-6 to TRBJ2-7, with TRBD2 matching 7 bases. Germline V lookup: CDR1 SGHDT, CDR2 YYEEEE. V was pared by 2 bases and J by 2 bases, with 4 bases of the junction left unmatched. The CDR3 runs to 14 residues.

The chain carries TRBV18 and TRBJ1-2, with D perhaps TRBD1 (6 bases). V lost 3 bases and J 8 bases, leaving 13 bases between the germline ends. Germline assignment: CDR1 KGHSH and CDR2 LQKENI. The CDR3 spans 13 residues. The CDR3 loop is CASSPPGERGYTF. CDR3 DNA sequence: TGTGCCAGCTCACCCCCAGGGGAGCGCGGCTACACCTTC.

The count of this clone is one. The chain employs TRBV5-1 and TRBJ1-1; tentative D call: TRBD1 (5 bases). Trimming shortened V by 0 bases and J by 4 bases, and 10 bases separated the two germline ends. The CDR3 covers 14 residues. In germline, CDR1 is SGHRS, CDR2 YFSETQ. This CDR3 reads CASSLAGRGTEAFF. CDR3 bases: TGCGCCAGCAGCTTGGCAGGGCGCGGCACTGAAGCTTTCTTT.

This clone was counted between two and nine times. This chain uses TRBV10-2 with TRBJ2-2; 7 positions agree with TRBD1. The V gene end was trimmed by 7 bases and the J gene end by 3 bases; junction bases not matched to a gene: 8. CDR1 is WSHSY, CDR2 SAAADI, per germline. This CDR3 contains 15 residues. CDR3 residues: CASTRQGIDTGELFF. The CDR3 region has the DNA TGCGCCAGCACCAGACAGGGAATCGACACCGGGGAGCTGTTTTTT.

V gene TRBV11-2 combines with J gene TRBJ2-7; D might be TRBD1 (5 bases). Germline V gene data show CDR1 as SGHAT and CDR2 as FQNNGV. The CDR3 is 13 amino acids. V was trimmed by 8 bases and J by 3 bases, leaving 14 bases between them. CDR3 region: CASRRGQDYEQYF. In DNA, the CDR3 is TGTGCCAGCCGTCGCGGACAAGACTACGAGCAGTACTTC.

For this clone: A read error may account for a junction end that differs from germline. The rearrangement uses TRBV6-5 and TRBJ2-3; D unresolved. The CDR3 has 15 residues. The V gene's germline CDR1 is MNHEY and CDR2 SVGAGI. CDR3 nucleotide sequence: TGTGCCAGCAGCTACTCGGGCCCTAGCACAGATACGCAGTATTTT. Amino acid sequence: CASSYSGPSTDTQYF.

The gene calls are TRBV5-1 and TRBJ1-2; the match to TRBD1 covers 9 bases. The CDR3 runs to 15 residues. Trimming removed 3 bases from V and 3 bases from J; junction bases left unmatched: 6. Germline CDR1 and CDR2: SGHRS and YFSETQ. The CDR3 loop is CASSSGQGTYYGYTF. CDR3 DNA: TGCGCCAGCAGCTCCGGACAGGGGACGTACTATGGCTACACCTTC.

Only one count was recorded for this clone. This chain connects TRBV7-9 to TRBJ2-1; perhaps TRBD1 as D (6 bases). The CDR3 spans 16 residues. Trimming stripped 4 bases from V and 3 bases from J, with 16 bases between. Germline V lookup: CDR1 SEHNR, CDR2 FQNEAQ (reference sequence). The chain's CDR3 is CASSSQTTTGYNEQFF. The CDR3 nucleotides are TGTGCCAGCAGCTCCCAAACAACGACAGGCTACAATGAGCAGTTCTTC.

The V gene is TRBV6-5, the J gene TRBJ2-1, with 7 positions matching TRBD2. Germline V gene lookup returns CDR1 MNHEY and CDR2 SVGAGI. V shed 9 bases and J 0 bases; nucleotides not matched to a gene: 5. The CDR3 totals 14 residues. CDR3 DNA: TGTGCCAGGGTACCTAGCGGCTCCTACAATGAGCAGTTCTTC. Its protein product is CARVPSGSYNEQFF.

The CDR3 is CASSSLRGGIEKLFF. CDR3 coding DNA: TGTGCCAGCAGCAGCCTGAGGGGGGGAATTGAAAAACTGTTTTTT. The chain has TRBV14 and TRBJ1-4, with D possibly TRBD1 on 6 matching bases. V was shortened by 5 bases and J by 7 bases, with 17 bases between the two germline ends. The CDR3 totals 15 residues. In germline, CDR1 is SGHDN, CDR2 FVKESK.

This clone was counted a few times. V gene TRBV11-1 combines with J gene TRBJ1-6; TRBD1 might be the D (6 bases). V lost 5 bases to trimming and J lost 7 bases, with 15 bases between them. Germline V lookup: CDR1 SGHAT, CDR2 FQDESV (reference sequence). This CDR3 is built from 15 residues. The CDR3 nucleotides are TGTGCCAGCAGCCAGAGACAGGCGGCGAATTCACCCCTCCACTTT. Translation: CASSQRQAANSPLHF.

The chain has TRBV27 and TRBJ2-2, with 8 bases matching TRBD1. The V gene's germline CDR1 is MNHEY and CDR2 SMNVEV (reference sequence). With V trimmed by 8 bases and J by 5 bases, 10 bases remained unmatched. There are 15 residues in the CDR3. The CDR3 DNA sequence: TGTGCCAGCGGATTATGGCAGGGGGCAACCGGGGAGCTGTTTTTT. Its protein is CASGLWQGATGELFF.

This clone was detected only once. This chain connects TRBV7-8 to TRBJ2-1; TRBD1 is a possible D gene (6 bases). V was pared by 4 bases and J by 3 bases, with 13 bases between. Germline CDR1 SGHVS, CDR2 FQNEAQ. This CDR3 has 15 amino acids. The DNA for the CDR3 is TGTGCCAGCAGCTCACAGACAGGTCTCTACAATGAGCAGTTCTTC. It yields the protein CASSSQTGLYNEQFF.

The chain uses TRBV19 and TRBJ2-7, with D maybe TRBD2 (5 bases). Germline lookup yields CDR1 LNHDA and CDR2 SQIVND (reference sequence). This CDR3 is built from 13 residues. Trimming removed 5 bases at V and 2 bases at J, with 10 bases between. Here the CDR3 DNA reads TGTGCCAGTAGTTCCGGGATCACCTACGAGCAGTACTTC. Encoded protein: CASSSGITYEQYF.

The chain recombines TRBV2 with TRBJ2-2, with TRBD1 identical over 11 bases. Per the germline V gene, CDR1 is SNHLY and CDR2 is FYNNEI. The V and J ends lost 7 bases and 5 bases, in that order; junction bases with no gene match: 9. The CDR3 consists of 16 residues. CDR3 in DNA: TGTGCCAGCAAAGGGACAGGGGGATACGGGACCGGGGAGCTGTTTTTT. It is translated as CASKGTGGYGTGELFF. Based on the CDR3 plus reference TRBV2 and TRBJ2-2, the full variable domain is EPEVTQTPSHQVTQMGQEVILRCVPISNHLYFYWYRQILGQKVEFLVSFYNNEISEKSEIFDDQFSVERPDGSNFTLKIRSTKLEDSAMYFCASKGTGGYGTGELFFGEGSRLTVL.

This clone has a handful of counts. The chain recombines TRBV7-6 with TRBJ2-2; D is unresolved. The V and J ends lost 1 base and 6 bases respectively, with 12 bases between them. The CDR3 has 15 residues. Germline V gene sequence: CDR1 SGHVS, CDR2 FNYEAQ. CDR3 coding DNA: TGTGCCAGCAGCTTAGAGATGTCAGTGGCCGGGGAGCTGTTTTTT. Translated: CASSLEMSVAGELFF.

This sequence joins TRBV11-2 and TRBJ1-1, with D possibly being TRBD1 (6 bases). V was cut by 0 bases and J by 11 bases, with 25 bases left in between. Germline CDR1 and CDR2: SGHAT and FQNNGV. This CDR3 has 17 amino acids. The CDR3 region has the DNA TGTGCCAGCAGCTTAGATGTCAGGGCAGGGGCCGCTAGAAGGGCTTTCTTT. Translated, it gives CASSLDVRAGAARRAFF.

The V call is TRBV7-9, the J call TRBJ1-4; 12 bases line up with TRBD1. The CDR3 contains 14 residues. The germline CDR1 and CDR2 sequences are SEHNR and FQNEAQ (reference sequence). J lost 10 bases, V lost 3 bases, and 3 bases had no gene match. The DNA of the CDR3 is TGTGCCAGCAGCTTCTCGGGACAGGGGGCAAAACTGTTTTTT. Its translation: CASSFSGQGAKLFF.

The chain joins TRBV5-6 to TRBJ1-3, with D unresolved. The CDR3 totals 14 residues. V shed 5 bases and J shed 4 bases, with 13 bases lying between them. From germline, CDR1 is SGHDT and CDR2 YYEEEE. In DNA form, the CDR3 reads TGTGCCAGCAGGCCGGGAGTAATAGGAAACACCATATATTTT. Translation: CASRPGVIGNTIYF.

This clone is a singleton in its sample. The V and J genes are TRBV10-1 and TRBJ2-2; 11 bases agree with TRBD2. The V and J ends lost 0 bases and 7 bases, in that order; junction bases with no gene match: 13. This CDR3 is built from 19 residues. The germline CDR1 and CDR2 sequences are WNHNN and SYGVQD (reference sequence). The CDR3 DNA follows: TGCGCCAGCAGTGAGTCAATTAACTTAGCGGGAGGGCCGATCGGGGAGCTGTTTTTT. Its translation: CASSESINLAGGPIGELFF.

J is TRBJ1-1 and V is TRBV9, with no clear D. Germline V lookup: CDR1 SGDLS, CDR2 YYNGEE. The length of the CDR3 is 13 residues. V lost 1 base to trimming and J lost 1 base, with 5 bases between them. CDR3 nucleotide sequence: TGTGCCAGCAGCGTATTCCGGAACACTGAAGCTTTCTTT. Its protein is CASSVFRNTEAFF.

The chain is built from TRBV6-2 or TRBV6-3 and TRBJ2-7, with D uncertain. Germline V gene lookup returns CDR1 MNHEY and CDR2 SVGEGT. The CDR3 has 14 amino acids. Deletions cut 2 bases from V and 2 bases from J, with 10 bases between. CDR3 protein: CASSYTISTYEQYF. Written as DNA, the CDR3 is TGTGCCAGCAGTTACACCATCTCTACCTACGAGCAGTACTTC.

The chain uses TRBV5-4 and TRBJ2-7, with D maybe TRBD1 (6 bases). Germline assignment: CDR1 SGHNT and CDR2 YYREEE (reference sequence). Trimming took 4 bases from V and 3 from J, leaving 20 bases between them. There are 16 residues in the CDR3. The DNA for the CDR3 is TGTGCCAGCAGCCGGGCAGGGACAACTATTAACTACGAGCAGTACTTC. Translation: CASSRAGTTINYEQYF. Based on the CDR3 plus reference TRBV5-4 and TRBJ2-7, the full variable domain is ETGVTQSPTHLIKTRGQQVTLRCSSQSGHNTVSWYQQALGQGPQFIFQYYREEENGRGNFPPRFSGLQFPNYSSELNVNALELDDSALYLCASSRAGTTINYEQYFGPGTRLTVT.

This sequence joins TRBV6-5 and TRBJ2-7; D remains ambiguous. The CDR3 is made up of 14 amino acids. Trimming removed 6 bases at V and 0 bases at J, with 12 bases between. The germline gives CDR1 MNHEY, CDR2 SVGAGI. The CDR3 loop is CASRPTASSYEQYF. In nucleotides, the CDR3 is TGTGCCAGCAGACCTACTGCGAGCTCCTACGAGCAGTACTTC.

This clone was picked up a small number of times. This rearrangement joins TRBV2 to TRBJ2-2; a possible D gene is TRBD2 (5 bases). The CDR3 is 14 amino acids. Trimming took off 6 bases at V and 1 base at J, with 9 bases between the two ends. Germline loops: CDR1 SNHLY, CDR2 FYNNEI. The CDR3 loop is CASRSGVNTGELFF. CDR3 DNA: TGTGCCAGCAGGTCCGGGGTGAACACCGGGGAGCTGTTTTTT.

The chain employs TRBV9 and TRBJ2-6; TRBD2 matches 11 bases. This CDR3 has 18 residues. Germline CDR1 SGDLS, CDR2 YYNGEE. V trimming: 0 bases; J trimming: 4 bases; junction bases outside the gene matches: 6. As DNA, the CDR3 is TGTGCCAGCAGCGTAGCGCTAGCGGGGGGCCGGGGGGCCAACGTCCTGACTTTC. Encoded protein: CASSVALAGGRGANVLTF. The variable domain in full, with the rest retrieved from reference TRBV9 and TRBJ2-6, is DSGVTQTPKHLITATGQRVTLRCSPRSGDLSVYWYQQSLDQGLQFLIQYYNGEERAKGNILERFSAQQFPDLHSELNLSSLELGDSALYFCASSVALAGGRGANVLTFGAGSRLTVL.

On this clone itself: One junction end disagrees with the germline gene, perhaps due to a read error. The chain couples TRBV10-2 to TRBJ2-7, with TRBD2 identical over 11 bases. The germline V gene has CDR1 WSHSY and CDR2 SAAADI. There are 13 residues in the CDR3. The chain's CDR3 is CASRETSGNEQYF. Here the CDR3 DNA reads TGCGCCAGCCGTGAGACTAGCGGGAACGAGCAGTACTTC.